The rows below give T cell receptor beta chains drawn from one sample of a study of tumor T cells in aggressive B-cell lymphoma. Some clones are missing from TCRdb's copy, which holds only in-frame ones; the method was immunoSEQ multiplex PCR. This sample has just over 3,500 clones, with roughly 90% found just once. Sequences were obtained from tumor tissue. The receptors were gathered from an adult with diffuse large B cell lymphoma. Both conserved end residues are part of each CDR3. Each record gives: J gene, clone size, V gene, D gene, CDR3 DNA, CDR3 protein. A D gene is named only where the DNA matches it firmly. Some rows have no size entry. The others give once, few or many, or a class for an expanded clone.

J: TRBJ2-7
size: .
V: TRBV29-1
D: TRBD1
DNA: TGCAGCGTTACAGGGGGCCGCGCCTACGAGCAGTACTTC
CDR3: CSVTGGRAYEQYF

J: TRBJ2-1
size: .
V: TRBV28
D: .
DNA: TGTGCCAGCAGAAGGGGGTGGCTCAAAAACTCCTACAATGAGCAGTTCTTC
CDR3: CASRRGWLKNSYNEQFF

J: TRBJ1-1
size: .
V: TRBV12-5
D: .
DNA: TGTGCTAGTGCCCCCCCCCGGTACACTGAAGCTTTCTTT
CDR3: CASAPPRYTEAFF

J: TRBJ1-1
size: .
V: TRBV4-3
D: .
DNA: TGCGCCAGCAGCCAATATCATCAGGGTTCCACTGAAGCTTTCTTT
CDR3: CASSQYHQGSTEAFF

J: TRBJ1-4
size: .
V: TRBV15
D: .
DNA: TGTGCCACCAGTCCAATGGGAGGAGAAAAACTGTTTTTT
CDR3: CATSPMGGEKLFF

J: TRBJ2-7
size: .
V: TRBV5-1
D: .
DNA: TGCGCCAGCAGCTTGATAGCAGGGAACGAGCAGTACTTC
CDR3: CASSLIAGNEQYF

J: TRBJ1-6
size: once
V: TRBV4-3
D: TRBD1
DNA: TGCGCCAGCAGCCAAGCTCCAATGAGAGCAGGGGGGAATTCACCCCTCCACTTT
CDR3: CASSQAPMRAGGNSPLHF

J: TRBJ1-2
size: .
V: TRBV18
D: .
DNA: TGTGCCAGCTCACGAGACAGACCCGACTATGGCTACACCTTC
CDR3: CASSRDRPDYGYTF

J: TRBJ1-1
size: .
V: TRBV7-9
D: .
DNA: TGTGCCAGCAGCTTCTCACAGCCGGCTTTCTTT
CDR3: CASSFSQPAFF

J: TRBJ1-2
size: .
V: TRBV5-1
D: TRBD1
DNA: TGCGCCAGCAGCTTGGAAGGGGGCGGTTATGGCTACACCTTC
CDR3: CASSLEGGGYGYTF

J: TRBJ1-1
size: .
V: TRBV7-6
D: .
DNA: TGTGCCAGCAGCCGAACCGGCACAGGGTGGCTGAACACTGAAGCTTTCTTT
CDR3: CASSRTGTGWLNTEAFF

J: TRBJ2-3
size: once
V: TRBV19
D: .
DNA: TGTGCCAGTAGCTCAGGGTCCCTCACAGATACGCAGTATTTT
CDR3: CASSSGSLTDTQYF

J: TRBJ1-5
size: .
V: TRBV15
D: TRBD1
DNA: TGTGCCACCAGTCCGACAGGGTCGGGCAATCAGCCCCAGCATTTT
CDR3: CATSPTGSGNQPQHF

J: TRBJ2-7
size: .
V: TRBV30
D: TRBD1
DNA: TGTGCCTGGAGCGAATCGGGACAGCTCTACGAGCAGTACTTC
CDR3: CAWSESGQLYEQYF

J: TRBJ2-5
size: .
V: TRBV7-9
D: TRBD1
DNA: TGTGCCAGCAGCTTAAGGCAGGGGGAAGAGACCCAGTACTTC
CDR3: CASSLRQGEETQYF

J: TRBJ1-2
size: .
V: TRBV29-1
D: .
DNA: TGCAGCGTTGAAGATTTGGCAGGGTATAGCTACACCTTC
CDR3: CSVEDLAGYSYTF

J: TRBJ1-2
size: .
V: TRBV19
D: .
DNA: TGTGCCAGTAGCACGTCTAGCAGCGGAAACTATGGCTGCACCTTC
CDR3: CASSTSSSGNYGCTF

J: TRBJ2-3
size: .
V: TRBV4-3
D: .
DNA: TGCGCCAGCAGCCAACTTGGGACTACAGATACGCAGTATTTT
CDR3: CASSQLGTTDTQYF

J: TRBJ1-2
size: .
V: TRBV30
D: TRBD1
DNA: TGTGCCTGGAGGACAGGGTCCTATGGCTACACCTTC
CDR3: CAWRTGSYGYTF

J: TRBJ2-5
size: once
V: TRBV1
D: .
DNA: TGCACCAGCAGCCCTTTAGCGCTTATCGGGGAGACCCAGTACTTC
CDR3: CTSSPLALIGETQYF

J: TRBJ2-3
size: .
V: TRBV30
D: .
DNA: TGTGCCTGGAGTGTAGGCGGGGACAGCACAGATACGCAGTATTTT
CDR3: CAWSVGGDSTDTQYF

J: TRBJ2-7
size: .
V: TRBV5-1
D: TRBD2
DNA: TGCGCCAGCAGCTGGACCGGGACTAGCGCCTACGAGCAGTACTTC
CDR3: CASSWTGTSAYEQYF

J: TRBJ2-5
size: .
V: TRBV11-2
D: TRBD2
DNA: TGTGCCAGCAGCTTAGTCGGATCGGGACTAGCGGTAGAGACCCAGTACTTC
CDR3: CASSLVGSGLAVETQYF

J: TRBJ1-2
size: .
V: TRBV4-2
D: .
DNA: TGTGCCAGCAGCCAAGATGTGAGCCTTAACTATGGCTACACCTTC
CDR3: CASSQDVSLNYGYTF

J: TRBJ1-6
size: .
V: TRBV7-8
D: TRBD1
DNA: TGTGCCAGCAGCTTAGCCAAGGGACAGGGAGGTAATTCACCCCTCCACTTT
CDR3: CASSLAKGQGGNSPLHF

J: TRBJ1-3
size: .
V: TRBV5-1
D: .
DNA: TGCGCCAGCAGCTTGGCCAGCCCGGGGGGCTCTGGAAACACCATATATTTT
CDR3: CASSLASPGGSGNTIYF

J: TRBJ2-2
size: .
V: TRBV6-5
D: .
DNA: TGTGCTAGCGGCTACAGGGGCGACACCGGGGAGCTGTTTTTT
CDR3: CASGYRGDTGELFF

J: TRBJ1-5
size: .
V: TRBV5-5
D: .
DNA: TGTGCCAGCAGCTTGGAGGGCAGGGATCCCCAGCATTTT
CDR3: CASSLEGRDPQHF

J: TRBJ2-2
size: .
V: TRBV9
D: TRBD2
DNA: TGTGCCAGCAGCGCGGAGACGGGGGGAACCGGGGAGCTGTTTTTT
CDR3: CASSAETGGTGELFF

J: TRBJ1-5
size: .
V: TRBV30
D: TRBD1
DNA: TGTGCCTGGGACAGGGGGGATAGCAATCAGCCCCAGCATTTT
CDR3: CAWDRGDSNQPQHF

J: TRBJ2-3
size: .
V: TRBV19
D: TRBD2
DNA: TGTGCCAGTGAAAAAAGCGGGGGGGTCACAGATACGCAGTATTTT
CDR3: CASEKSGGVTDTQYF

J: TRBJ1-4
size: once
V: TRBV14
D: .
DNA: TGTGCCCAGTCCAAGGGAGGGGCGGGTGAAAAACTGTTTTTT
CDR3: CAQSKGGAGEKLFF

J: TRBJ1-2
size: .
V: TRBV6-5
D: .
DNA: TGTGCCAGCAGTTGGGGCCCGGGACTCCAAGGCGGTGGCTACACCTTC
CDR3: CASSWGPGLQGGGYTF

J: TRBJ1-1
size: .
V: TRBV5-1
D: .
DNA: TGCGCCAGCAGCTTGGTCGGGACTGAAGCTTTCTTT
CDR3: CASSLVGTEAFF

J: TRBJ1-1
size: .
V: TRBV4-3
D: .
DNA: TGCGCCAGCAGCCAAGAGGGGGGGAACACTGAAGCTTTCTTT
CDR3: CASSQEGGNTEAFF

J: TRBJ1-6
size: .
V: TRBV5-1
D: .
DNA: TGCGCCAGCAGCCCACAGACAGCCCGGAATTCACCCCTCCACTTT
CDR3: CASSPQTARNSPLHF

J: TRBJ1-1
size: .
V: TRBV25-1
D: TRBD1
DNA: TGTGCCAGCAGGGGCGTTGGACAGGGAGCTGAAGCTTTCTTT
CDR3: CASRGVGQGAEAFF

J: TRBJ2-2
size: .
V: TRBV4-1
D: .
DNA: TGCGCCAGCAGCCAGGGGGGGCAGGGGACCGGGGAGCTGTTTTTT
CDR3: CASSQGGQGTGELFF

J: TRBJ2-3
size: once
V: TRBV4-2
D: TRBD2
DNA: TGTGCCAGCAGCCGTGGTACTATAGCGGGGGGAGAGGATACGCAGTATTTT
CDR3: CASSRGTIAGGEDTQYF

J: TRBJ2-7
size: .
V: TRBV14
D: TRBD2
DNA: TGTGCCAGCAGGCCCGCGGGGGACGAGCAGTACTTC
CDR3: CASRPAGDEQYF

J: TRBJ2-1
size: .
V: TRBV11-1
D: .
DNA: TGTGCCAGCAGCTTTCTTACAGGAACGAGCTCCTACAATGAGCAGTTCTTC
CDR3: CASSFLTGTSSYNEQFF

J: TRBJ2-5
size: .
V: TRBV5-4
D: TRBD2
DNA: TGTGCCAGCAGCCCGCGGAACGGGGGGGCCTGGGAGACCCAGTACTTC
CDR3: CASSPRNGGAWETQYF

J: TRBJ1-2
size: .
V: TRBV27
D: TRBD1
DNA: TGTGCCAGCAGTTTCTCTCCGGGACAGGGGATCTACTATGGCTACACCTTC
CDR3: CASSFSPGQGIYYGYTF

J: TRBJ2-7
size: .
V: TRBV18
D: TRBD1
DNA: TGTGCCAGCTCACCCACCGGGACAGGGCGAAACGAGCAGTACTTC
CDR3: CASSPTGTGRNEQYF

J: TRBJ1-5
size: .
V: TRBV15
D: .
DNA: TGTGCCACCAGCAGAGATTTGAACCAGGGACCCCAGCATTTT
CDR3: CATSRDLNQGPQHF

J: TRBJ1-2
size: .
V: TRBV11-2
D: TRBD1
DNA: TGTGCCAGCAGCTTAGACGGGGGCACAGGGGTTTATGGCTACACCTTC
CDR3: CASSLDGGTGVYGYTF

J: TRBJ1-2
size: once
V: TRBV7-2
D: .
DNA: TGTGCCAGCACCCTGGGGGCGCCGCTATATGGCTACACCTTC
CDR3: CASTLGAPLYGYTF